Presented here are 23 T cell receptor beta chains from one specimen sequenced in a study of blood T cell repertoires in COVID-19 (dated by TCRdb to 2019 to 2021). The receptor library was made with the immunoSEQ multiplex PCR assay. TCRdb took this table from immuneACCESS and kept in-frame rearrangements with V and J called. Such tables lack part of the clones; where checked against another copy, unresolved V genes explain under half of the gap, and the rest is unexplained. Present in this sample are about 210,000 clones, about 91% of which were seen just once. The ten largest clones represent more than 0.95% of the sample. Sequenced material: peripheral blood. The receptors derive from a man younger than 45 with acute or convalescent COVID-19.

J is TRBJ1-4 and V is TRBV6-5, with 9 bases identical to TRBD1. The CDR3 is made up of 14 amino acids. After removal of 8 bases from V and 7 bases from J, the junction contained 8 bases not matched to a gene. Germline V gene lookup returns CDR1 MNHEY and CDR2 SVGAGI. As DNA, the CDR3 is TGTGCCAGCCACCGGGACAGGGACACTGAAAAACTGTTTTTT. Translating gives CASHRDRDTEKLFF.

The chain carries TRBV5-4 and TRBJ2-3, with 9 bases fitting TRBD2. V shed 0 bases, J shed 8 bases, and the junction held 10 bases outside the gene matches. This CDR3 has 16 residues. The V gene's germline CDR1 is SGHNT and CDR2 YYREEE (reference sequence). CDR3 DNA sequence: TGTGCCAGCAGCTTGGATAGCGGGAGTCGGTTCGGTACGCAGTATTTT. Protein: CASSLDSGSRFGTQYF.

Regarding this clone: Other DNA sequences of this sample code for an identical CDR3. This chain joins TRBV5-1 and TRBJ1-3, with TRBD1 as a possible D gene (5 bases). The germline V and J ends were trimmed by 4 bases and 0 bases, with 8 bases remaining between them. The CDR3 totals 14 residues. Germline V gene lookup returns CDR1 SGHRS and CDR2 YFSETQ. DNA of the CDR3: TGCGCCAGCAGCCGAGACAGCTCTGGAAACACCATATATTTT. Translated, it gives CASSRDSSGNTIYF.

The J gene is TRBJ1-2, the V gene TRBV28; unclear D gene. The germline V and J ends were trimmed by 5 bases and 8 bases, with 12 bases remaining between them. Per germline, CDR1 MDHEN and CDR2 SYDVKM. This CDR3 contains 12 residues. This CDR3 is CASSAITRGYTF. Here the CDR3 DNA reads TGTGCCAGCAGTGCTATCACGAGGGGCTACACCTTC.

V is TRBV4-2 and J is TRBJ2-5, with TRBD1 identical over 7 bases. Germline V lookup: CDR1 LGHNA, CDR2 YNFKEQ. The CDR3 has 13 amino acids. With V trimmed by 4 bases and J by 7 bases, 6 bases remained unmatched. The CDR3 DNA follows: TGTGCCAGCAGCCCCCTCGGACAGGCGACCCAGTACTTC. Translating it yields CASSPLGQATQYF.

J is TRBJ2-2 and V is TRBV18; 14 bases map to TRBD2. The CDR3 is 17 residues long. V shed 1 base and J 4 bases; nucleotides not matched to a gene: 2. Germline V CDR1 and CDR2: KGHSH, LQKENI. The CDR3 DNA follows: TGTGCCAGCTCACCACAGGGACTAGCGGGAGTCACCGGGGAGCTGTTTTTT. As protein: CASSPQGLAGVTGELFF. The whole variable domain, filled in from reference TRBV18 and TRBJ2-2, reads NAGVMQNPRHLVRRRGQEARLRCSPMKGHSHVYWYRQLPEEGLKFMVYLQKENIIDESGMPKERFSAEFPKEGPSILRIQQVVRGDSAAYFCASSPQGLAGVTGELFFGEGSRLTVL.

V gene TRBV7-9 combines with J gene TRBJ1-1; D is uncertain. Trimming stripped 5 bases from V and 4 bases from J, with 11 bases between. From germline, CDR1 is SEHNR and CDR2 FQNEAQ (reference sequence). The CDR3 extends over 13 amino acids. CDR3 sequence: CASSGEVGTEAFF. In nucleotides, the CDR3 is TGTGCCAGCAGCGGAGAGGTGGGCACTGAAGCTTTCTTT.

This sequence joins TRBV3-1 (or the pseudogene TRBV3-2) and TRBJ2-7, with 7 bases fitting TRBD2. Germline CDR1 reads LGHDT; CDR2 reads YNNKEL (reference sequence). This CDR3 is 16 amino acids long. V shed 2 bases, J shed 4 bases, and the junction held 11 bases outside the gene matches. Here the CDR3 DNA reads TGTGCCAGCAGCCAACGCCCCGCGGGAGAGGGATACGAGCAGTACTTC. It yields the protein CASSQRPAGEGYEQYF.

This clone was counted a few times. The J gene is TRBJ2-2, the V gene TRBV5-4, with TRBD1 as a possible D gene (6 bases). Deletions cut 7 bases from V and 7 bases from J, with 17 bases between. The CDR3 covers 14 residues. Per the germline V gene, CDR1 is SGHNT and CDR2 is YYREEE (reference sequence). CDR3 in DNA: TGTGCCAGCCGCCAAGGGGGACCGAGCGGGGAGCTGTTTTTT. It codes for CASRQGGPSGELFF.

The chain couples TRBV7-2 to TRBJ2-1; 16 bases match TRBD2. This CDR3 has 19 amino acids. The V segment lost 2 bases and the J segment 7 bases; nucleotides outside the gene matches: 11. Germline values: CDR1 SGHTA, CDR2 FQGNSA. The DNA of the CDR3 is TGTGCCAGCAGCTTAAAGGGGACTAGCGGGAGGGCCCGGTTAAATGAGCAGTTCTTC. It codes for CASSLKGTSGRARLNEQFF.

The count of this clone is one. CDR3 nucleotides: TGTGCCAGCAGTTATAAGAACACCGGGGAGCTGTTTTTT. This gives the protein CASSYKNTGELFF. The V and J genes are TRBV6-5 and TRBJ2-2; D is uncertain. The V end was cut by 3 bases, the J end by 1 base, with 3 bases between. The CDR3 length is 13 residues. Germline CDR1 is MNHEY and CDR2 is SVGAGI.

The chain is built from TRBV19 and TRBJ2-1; 9 nucleotides align to TRBD2. J lost 6 bases, V lost 6 bases, and 9 bases had no gene match. CDR1 is LNHDA, CDR2 SQIVND, per germline (reference sequence). This CDR3 has 15 residues. The chain's CDR3 is CASRGGLATGNEQFF. For the CDR3, the DNA is TGTGCCAGTAGGGGGGGACTAGCTACTGGCAATGAGCAGTTCTTC.

The chain recombines TRBV5-1 with TRBJ1-6; D ambiguous. Trimming cost V 4 bases and J 5 bases, with 7 bases left between them. The germline V gene has CDR1 SGHRS and CDR2 YFSETQ. The CDR3 extends over 13 amino acids. The CDR3 here is CASSQSDNSPLHF. The CDR3 DNA sequence: TGCGCCAGCAGCCAGTCTGATAATTCACCCCTCCACTTT.

J is TRBJ2-3 and V is TRBV27, with 7 bases matching TRBD1. The V and J ends lost 6 bases and 1 base, in that order; junction bases with no gene match: 7. The CDR3 runs 15 residues. Germline loops: CDR1 MNHEY, CDR2 SMNVEV (reference sequence). The CDR3 sequence: CASSLTGWGTDTQYF. CDR3 coding DNA: TGTGCCAGCAGCCTGACAGGGTGGGGCACAGATACGCAGTATTTT.

The V and J genes are TRBV19 and TRBJ2-7, with 7 bases fitting TRBD2. The CDR3 totals 15 residues. From germline, CDR1 is LNHDA and CDR2 SQIVND (reference sequence). Germline trimming cut 6 bases from V and 3 bases from J; bases unmatched to any gene: 11. DNA for the CDR3: TGTGCCAGTAGCACCCCCCCCGGGGAGGGCTACGAGCAGTACTTC. Protein product: CASSTPPGEGYEQYF. Full variable domain (outside the CDR3, taken from reference TRBV19 and TRBJ2-7): DGGITQSPKYLFRKEGQNVTLSCEQNLNHDAMYWYRQDPGQGLRLIYYSQIVNDFQKGDIAEGYSVSREKKESFPLTVTSAQKNPTAFYLCASSTPPGEGYEQYFGPGTRLTVT.

This chain joins TRBV30 and TRBJ1-1; D gene uncertain. The CDR3 has 12 residues. Germline CDR1 reads GTSNPN; CDR2 reads SVGIG (reference sequence). V was clipped by 2 bases and J by 0 bases, with 4 bases between them. CDR3 sequence reads: CAWSRVNTEAFF. The CDR3 nucleotides are TGTGCCTGGAGTCGAGTGAACACTGAAGCTTTCTTT.

The genes are TRBV4-1 and TRBJ2-2, with TRBD1 identical over 9 bases. Trimming removed 1 base from V and 6 bases from J; junction bases left unmatched: 6. The CDR3 runs to 16 residues. Germline CDR1 reads MGHRA; CDR2 reads YSYEKL. The CDR3 here is CASSQVAGQGSGELFF. In nucleotides, the CDR3 is TGCGCCAGCAGCCAAGTTGCGGGACAGGGCTCCGGGGAGCTGTTTTTT.

This clone showed up just a few times. V is TRBV28 and J is TRBJ2-7, with 8 bases that match TRBD2. The CDR3 contains 15 residues. Germline CDR1 is MDHEN and CDR2 is SYDVKM. The trim removed 5 bases at V and 4 bases at J, leaving 10 bases unmatched. CDR3 in DNA: TGTGCCAGCAGTCCCCAGGGGACTAGTTCGTACGAGCAGTACTTC. It specifies CASSPQGTSSYEQYF.

In its sample, this clone was seen once. The genes are TRBV7-8 and TRBJ2-7; maybe TRBD1 (5 bases). V was cut by 4 bases and J by 3 bases, with 10 bases left in between. CDR1 and CDR2 (germline): SGHVS, FQNEAQ. The CDR3 runs to 13 residues. The DNA for the CDR3 is TGTGCCAGCAGCTCAGGGCCTTTCTACGAGCAGTACTTC. Its protein is CASSSGPFYEQYF.

V usage is TRBV5-1 and J usage is TRBJ1-3; D gene uncertain. V dropped 0 bases and J dropped 8 bases, with 12 bases sitting between them. Germline CDR1 SGHRS, CDR2 YFSETQ. This CDR3 spans 14 amino acids. As DNA, the CDR3 is TGCGCCAGCAGCTTGGGAGCAGGCCGAGACACCATATATTTT. It yields the protein CASSLGAGRDTIYF.

A note on this clone: One end of the junction varies from germline; a read error may be responsible. V gene TRBV18 combines with J gene TRBJ2-3; 9 bases match TRBD2. There are 15 residues in the CDR3. The germline CDR1 and CDR2 sequences are KGHSH and LQKENI. As DNA, the CDR3 is TGTGCCAGCTCACCGGCCGGGACTAGCATAGATACGCAGTATTTT. Its protein product is CASSPAGTSIDTQYF.

This chain connects TRBV19 to TRBJ2-2, with a possible D match to TRBD1 (6 bases). Trimming took 5 bases from V and 8 from J, leaving 15 bases between them. There are 14 residues in the CDR3. CDR1 and CDR2 (germline): LNHDA, SQIVND (reference sequence). For the CDR3, the DNA is TGTGCCAGTAGTCCCAGGGGAATTAGGGGGGAGCTGTTTTTT. Its translation is CASSPRGIRGELFF.

This chain uses TRBV4-1 with TRBJ1-3, with D hard to call. CDR3 length: 13 residues. Germline CDR1 is MGHRA and CDR2 is YSYEKL. V was pared by 1 base and J by 4 bases, with 5 bases between. The CDR3 sequence: CASSQGSGNTIYF. In nucleotides, the CDR3 is TGCGCCAGCAGCCAAGGTAGCGGAAACACCATATATTTT.